This T cell receptor beta chain was observed in a study of blood T cell repertoires in COVID-19. Study-level background: Sources were T cells, B-cell-depleted T cells, or PBMCs; the material itself was cDNA or gDNA.

Authors' methods: Estimated nucleated cell counts came from reference gene primer amplification. Libraries were prepared by immunoSEQ multiplex PCR; TCRdb keeps only in-frame clonotypes and omits some of them. V, J and clone size were drawn from that table, and D and trimming were deduced from the DNA. The sample lists fewer than 150,000 clones, about 86% occurring once. The CDR3 runs 13 residues. The germline V gene has CDR1 SGDLS and CDR2 YYNGEE. Trimming cost V 3 bases and J 4 bases; bases outside gene matches: 1. The sequence came from a man in his 70s who had recovered from COVID-19. The sample comprised peripheral blood. The V gene is TRBV9, the J gene TRBJ2-5; TRBD2 matches 9 bases. CDR3 sequence reads: CASSASGAETQYF. The CDR3 bases are TGTGCCAGCAGCGCTAGCGGGGCAGAGACCCAGTACTTC.